The 8 T cell receptor beta chains below were found in one sample sequenced in a study of blood T cell repertoires in COVID-19. Libraries were prepared by immunoSEQ multiplex PCR; TCRdb keeps only in-frame clonotypes and omits some of them. The sample has more than 90,000 clones, less than 75% seen once. Input material: peripheral blood. These receptors were taken from a woman aged 60 to 75 in a cohort sampled during active or convalescent COVID-19.

The chain is built from TRBV12-3 or TRBV12-4 and TRBJ2-7; 8 bases are shared with TRBD1. The V gene end was trimmed by 8 bases and the J gene end by 4 bases; junction bases not matched to a gene: 7. The CDR3 covers 13 residues. CDR3 protein: CASSRTGRYEQYF. The CDR3, as DNA: TGTGCCAGCTCTCGGACAGGGAGATACGAGCAGTACTTC.

This sequence joins TRBV5-4 and TRBJ2-7, with a weak D call TRBD1 (6 bases). V lost 4 bases and J lost 0, with 11 bases in between. The CDR3 contains 14 residues. The germline gives CDR1 SGHNT, CDR2 YYREEE (reference sequence). The CDR3 DNA sequence: TGTGCCAGCAGCACCCGGGACATCTCCTACGAGCAGTACTTC. The encoded protein is CASSTRDISYEQYF.

This chain connects TRBV3-1 (or the pseudogene TRBV3-2) to TRBJ2-3, with D possibly TRBD2 on 6 matching bases. Trimming removed 4 bases from V and 0 bases from J, with 11 bases in between. Per germline, CDR1 LGHDT and CDR2 YNNKEL (reference sequence). CDR3 length equals 15 residues. The CDR3 reads CASSPSGSSTDTQYF. The CDR3, as DNA: TGTGCCAGCAGCCCCAGCGGGTCTAGCACAGATACGCAGTATTTT.

The chain recombines TRBV2 with TRBJ2-7; 9 bases are a match to TRBD1. The germline CDR1 and CDR2 sequences are SNHLY and FYNNEI. The CDR3 contains 15 residues. V lost 6 bases to trimming and J lost 3 bases; unmatched junction nucleotides: 9. The CDR3 DNA reads TGTGCCAGCAGACGGGGACAGGGAAAATTCTACGAGCAGTACTTC. Encoded protein: CASRRGQGKFYEQYF.

The CDR3 reads CASSRTATNTEAFF. Here the CDR3 DNA reads TGTGCCAGCAGCCGGACAGCTACGAACACTGAAGCTTTCTTT. V and J are TRBV6-2 or TRBV6-3 and TRBJ1-1; D may be TRBD1 (6 bases). Trimming took off 6 bases at V and 1 base at J, with 12 bases between the two ends. Germline loops: CDR1 MNHEY, CDR2 SVGEGT. The length of the CDR3 is 14 residues.

V is TRBV19 and J is TRBJ1-1; TRBD1 aligns across 7 bases. Trimming took 6 bases from V and 4 from J; bases not matched to a gene: 5. CDR1 and CDR2 from the germline V gene are LNHDA and SQIVND (reference sequence). This CDR3 is built from 13 residues. The CDR3 here is CASRTGTGTEAFF. The CDR3 nucleotides are TGTGCCAGTAGGACAGGGACGGGCACTGAAGCTTTCTTT.

The chain is built from TRBV6-2 or TRBV6-3 and TRBJ1-4; 7 bases match TRBD1. This CDR3 contains 14 residues. Germline V gene data show CDR1 as MNHEY and CDR2 as SVGEGT. The V segment lost 6 bases and the J segment 5 bases; nucleotides outside the gene matches: 6. Here the CDR3 DNA reads TGTGCCAGCAGCCCCGGGACAGTAAATGAAAAACTGTTTTTT. Its translation is CASSPGTVNEKLFF.

V gene TRBV24-1 combines with J gene TRBJ2-1, with 9 bases that match TRBD2. This CDR3 spans 16 amino acids. V trimming: 2 bases; J trimming: 8 bases; junction bases outside the gene matches: 9. From germline, CDR1 is KGHDR and CDR2 SFDVKD. DNA of the CDR3: TGTGCCACCAGTGATTACGGAGCGGGGGGCGAGGATGAGCAGTTCTTC. Translating it yields CATSDYGAGGEDEQFF.